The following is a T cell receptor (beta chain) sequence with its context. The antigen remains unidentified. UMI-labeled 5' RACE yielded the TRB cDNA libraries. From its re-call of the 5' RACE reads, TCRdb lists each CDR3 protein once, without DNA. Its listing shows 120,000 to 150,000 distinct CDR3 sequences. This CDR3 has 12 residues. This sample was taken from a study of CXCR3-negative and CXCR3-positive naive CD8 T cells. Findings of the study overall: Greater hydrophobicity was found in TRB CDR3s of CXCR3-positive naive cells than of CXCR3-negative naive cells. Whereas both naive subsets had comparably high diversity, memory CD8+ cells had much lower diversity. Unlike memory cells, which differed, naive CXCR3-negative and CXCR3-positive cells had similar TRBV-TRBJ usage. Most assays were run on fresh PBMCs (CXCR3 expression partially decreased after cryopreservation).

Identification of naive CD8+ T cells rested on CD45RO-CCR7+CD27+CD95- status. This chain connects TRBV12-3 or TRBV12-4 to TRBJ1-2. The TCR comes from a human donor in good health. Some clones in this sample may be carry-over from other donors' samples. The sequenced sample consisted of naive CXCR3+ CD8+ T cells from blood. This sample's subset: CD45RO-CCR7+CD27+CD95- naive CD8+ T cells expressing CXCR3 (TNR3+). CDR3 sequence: CASSFRRYGYTF.